The T cell receptor (beta chain) under discussion was sequenced for a study of cytomegalovirus exposure and HLA in healthy donors. Notes on the study in general: A later analysis showed TCR association rates differing by HLA locus, peaking at DRB1 and lowest at HLA-C. Per a prior analysis, the majority of TCR beta V segments were productive roughly 90% or roughly 30% of the time.

The PCR ran on 60 Vbeta and 13 Jbeta primers. Libraries were prepared by immunoSEQ multiplex PCR; TCRdb keeps only in-frame clonotypes and omits some of them. This table holds 150,000 to 180,000 clones, roughly 77% found once. The CDR3 is made up of 15 amino acids. Losses at the gene ends were 3 bases for V and 4 bases for J; bases not matched to a gene: 3. Germline V gene data show CDR1 as KGHSH and CDR2 as LQKENI. On this clone itself: The antigen remains unidentified. This same CDR3 is encoded by further DNA sequences in the sample.

Specimen: PBMCs. V usage is TRBV18 and J usage is TRBJ2-2; TRBD1 matches 9 bases. The TCR sequence derives from a man aged 30 to 39 in good health and CMV-seropositive. The CDR3 nucleotides are TGTGCCAGCTCACCTGGGACAGGGAGCACCGGGGAGCTGTTTTTT. Protein: CASSPGTGSTGELFF.